The sequence of this T cell receptor beta chain was determined in a study of response to subunit inactivated influenza vaccine. As to this clonotype: Its antigen is undetermined.

A single record per CDR3 protein comes from TCRdb applying MiXCR to the RT-PCR reads. The sample has some 180,000 distinct CDR3 sequences, around 9% seen once; the top ten hold about a tenth. General observations from the study: After each seasonal influenza vaccination, few new T cells are recruited, the authors suggested.

Germline V gene data show CDR1 as LNHDA and CDR2 as SQIVND (reference sequence). The CDR3 loop spans 15 amino acids. V dropped 3 bases and J dropped 1 base, with 7 bases sitting between them. The sample consisted of non-naive T cells sorted from PBMCs, taken on the day of vaccination. The V gene is TRBV19, the J gene TRBJ2-6; D not certain. This clonotype was obtained from a man in his fifties who received an inactivated influenza vaccine. CDR3 in DNA: TGTGCCAGTAGTATCTTAGGGTCTGGGGCCAACGTCCTGACTTTC. Residues: CASSILGSGANVLTF.